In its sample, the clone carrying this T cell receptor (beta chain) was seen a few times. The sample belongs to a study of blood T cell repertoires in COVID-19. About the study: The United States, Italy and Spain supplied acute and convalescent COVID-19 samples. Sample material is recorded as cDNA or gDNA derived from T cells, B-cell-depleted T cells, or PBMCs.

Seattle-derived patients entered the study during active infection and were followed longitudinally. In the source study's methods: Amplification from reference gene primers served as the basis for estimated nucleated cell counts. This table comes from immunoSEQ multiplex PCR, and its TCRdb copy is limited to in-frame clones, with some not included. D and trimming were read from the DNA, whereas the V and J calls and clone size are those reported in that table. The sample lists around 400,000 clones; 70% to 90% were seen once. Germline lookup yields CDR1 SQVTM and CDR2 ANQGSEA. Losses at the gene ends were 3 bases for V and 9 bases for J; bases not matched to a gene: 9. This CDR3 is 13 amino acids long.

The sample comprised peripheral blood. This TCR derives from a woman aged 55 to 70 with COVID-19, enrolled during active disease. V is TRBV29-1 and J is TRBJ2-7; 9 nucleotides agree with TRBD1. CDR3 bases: TGCAGCGTTGAGGACCGGGACAGGGTCGGGCAGTACTTC. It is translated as CSVEDRDRVGQYF.